The sequence of this TCR beta chain was determined in a study of control samples from healthy donors and cancer patients. The V and J ends lost 3 bases and 2 bases, in that order; junction bases with no gene match: 8. Germline V gene sequence: CDR1 MNHEY, CDR2 SMNVEV (reference sequence). This CDR3 has 18 residues. The protocol was immunoSEQ multiplex PCR, while the TCRdb copy is restricted to in-frame clones and leaves out a portion. Found here are 150,000 or so clones, 93% of them singletons; the top ten hold 5.5% to 7.5%. In its sample, this clone was seen once. The receptor was derived from a man younger than 35 in good health. The rearrangement links TRBV27 to TRBJ2-2, with 11 positions matching TRBD2. The specimen was blood. CDR3 sequence: CASSLGLAEEGNTGELFF. The CDR3 bases are TGTGCCAGCAGTTTGGGACTAGCGGAAGAAGGAAACACCGGGGAGCTGTTTTTT.